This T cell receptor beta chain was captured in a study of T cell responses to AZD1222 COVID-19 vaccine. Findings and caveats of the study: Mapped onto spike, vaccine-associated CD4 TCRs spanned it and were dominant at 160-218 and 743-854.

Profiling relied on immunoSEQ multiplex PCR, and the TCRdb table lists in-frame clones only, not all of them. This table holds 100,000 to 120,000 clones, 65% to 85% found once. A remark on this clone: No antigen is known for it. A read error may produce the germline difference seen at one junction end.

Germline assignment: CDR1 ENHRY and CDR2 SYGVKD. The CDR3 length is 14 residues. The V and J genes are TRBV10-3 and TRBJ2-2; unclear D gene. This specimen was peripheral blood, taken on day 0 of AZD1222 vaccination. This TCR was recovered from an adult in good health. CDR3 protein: CATSRAEGTGELFF. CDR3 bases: TGTGCCACCAGTCGGGCGGAAGGGACCGGGGAGCTGTTTTTT.